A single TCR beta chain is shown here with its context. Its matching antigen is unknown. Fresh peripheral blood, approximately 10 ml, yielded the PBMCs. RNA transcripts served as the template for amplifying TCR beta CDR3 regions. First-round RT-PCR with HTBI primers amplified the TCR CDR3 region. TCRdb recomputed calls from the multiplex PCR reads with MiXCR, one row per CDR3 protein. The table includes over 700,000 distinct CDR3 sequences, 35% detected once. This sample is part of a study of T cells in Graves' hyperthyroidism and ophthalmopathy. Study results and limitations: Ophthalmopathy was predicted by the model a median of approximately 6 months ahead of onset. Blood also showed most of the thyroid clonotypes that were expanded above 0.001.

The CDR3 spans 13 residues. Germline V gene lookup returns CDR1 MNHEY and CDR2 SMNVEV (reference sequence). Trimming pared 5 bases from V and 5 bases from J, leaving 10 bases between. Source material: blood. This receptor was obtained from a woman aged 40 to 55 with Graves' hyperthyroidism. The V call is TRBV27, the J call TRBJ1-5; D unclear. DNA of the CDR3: TGTGCCAGCAGTCAAACCTCCCATCAGCCCCAGCATTTT. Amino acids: CASSQTSHQPQHF.